A selection of T cell receptor beta chains follows, all from one sample in a study of cytomegalovirus exposure and HLA in healthy donors. TCRdb keeps only in-frame clones here, not all; method: immunoSEQ multiplex PCR. The table lists about 150,000 clones, roughly 9.6% of them singletons. The sample was PBMCs. The source of these receptors is a woman between 35 and 50 years old in good health and CMV-seropositive. Each CDR3 is given with its conserved first and last residue. The D gene is left open where the match is weak. Clone size is not always given. Where it is, it says once, few, many or a class for expanded clones.

cdr3_nt: TGTGCCAGCAGCCATCCTCGGGAGACCCAGTACTTC
cdr3_aa: CASSHPRETQYF
v_call: TRBV5-8
j_call: TRBJ2-5
d_call: -
clone_size: few

cdr3_nt: TGCGCCAGCAGCTTGGCCGACAGGCCCTACAATGAGCAGTTCTTC
cdr3_aa: CASSLADRPYNEQFF
v_call: TRBV5-1
j_call: TRBJ2-1
d_call: -
clone_size: -

cdr3_nt: TGTGCCAGCAGTTACTCGAAGGACAGAAATTCACCCCTCCACTTT
cdr3_aa: CASSYSKDRNSPLHF
v_call: TRBV6-6
j_call: TRBJ1-6
d_call: -
clone_size: few

cdr3_nt: TGTGCCAGAACCGCGGGTTCTAGCAGGGGTAGCGATGGCTACACCTTC
cdr3_aa: CARTAGSSRGSDGYTF
v_call: TRBV5-3
j_call: TRBJ1-2
d_call: -
clone_size: -

cdr3_nt: TGTGCCAGCAGCCTCGGGGGGTTAAACCAAGAGACCCAGTACTTC
cdr3_aa: CASSLGGLNQETQYF
v_call: TRBV6-5
j_call: TRBJ2-5
d_call: TRBD2
clone_size: -

cdr3_nt: TGTGCCAGCAGGGAGGGACAGGGCCCTGAAAGTGTCTATGGCTACACCTTC
cdr3_aa: CASREGQGPESVYGYTF
v_call: TRBV2
j_call: TRBJ1-2
d_call: TRBD1
clone_size: -

cdr3_nt: TGTGCCAGCAGTCTCGACAGGGAGGTTGGGGAGCTGTTTTTT
cdr3_aa: CASSLDREVGELFF
v_call: TRBV27
j_call: TRBJ2-2
d_call: -
clone_size: -

cdr3_nt: TGTGCCAGCAGCTTAAATACAGCTCACCTTTCTGAAGCTTTCTTT
cdr3_aa: CASSLNTAHLSEAFF
v_call: TRBV7-9
j_call: TRBJ1-1
d_call: -
clone_size: -

cdr3_nt: TGTGCCAGCAGCGGGTGGGCAGGGGTGTCAGATACGCAGTATTTT
cdr3_aa: CASSGWAGVSDTQYF
v_call: TRBV5-4
j_call: TRBJ2-3
d_call: -
clone_size: few

cdr3_nt: TGCGCCAGCAGCCTTACGCCTGACTCTAGCACAGATACGCAGTATTTT
cdr3_aa: CASSLTPDSSTDTQYF
v_call: TRBV5-1
j_call: TRBJ2-3
d_call: -
clone_size: few

cdr3_nt: TGCGCCAGCAGCTTGGAAGGGCAGGGGGGCGCTTTCTTT
cdr3_aa: CASSLEGQGGAFF
v_call: TRBV5-1
j_call: TRBJ1-1
d_call: TRBD1
clone_size: few

cdr3_nt: TGTGCCAGCAGCTTGTTAGCGGGGGCAGATACGCAGTATTTT
cdr3_aa: CASSLLAGADTQYF
v_call: TRBV5-5
j_call: TRBJ2-3
d_call: TRBD2
clone_size: few

cdr3_nt: TGCGCCAGCAGCCAAAATCCGGGACAGGGAAAACAGCCCCAGCATTTT
cdr3_aa: CASSQNPGQGKQPQHF
v_call: TRBV4-1
j_call: TRBJ1-5
d_call: TRBD1
clone_size: -

cdr3_nt: TGCAGTGCAGAGAGAGGCACTGAAGCTTTCTTT
cdr3_aa: CSAERGTEAFF
v_call: TRBV20-1
j_call: TRBJ1-1
d_call: -
clone_size: -

cdr3_nt: TGTGCCAGCAGGTGGGAGGGGAATTCACCCCTCCACTTT
cdr3_aa: CASRWEGNSPLHF
v_call: TRBV2
j_call: TRBJ1-6
d_call: -
clone_size: few

cdr3_nt: TGTGCCAGCAGCCTCCCGGACTCTCAAGAGACCCAGTACTTC
cdr3_aa: CASSLPDSQETQYF
v_call: TRBV5-4
j_call: TRBJ2-5
d_call: -
clone_size: -

cdr3_nt: TGTGCCAGCCGTGGACAGGCGCACAATCAGCCCCAGCATTTT
cdr3_aa: CASRGQAHNQPQHF
v_call: TRBV6-1
j_call: TRBJ1-5
d_call: TRBD1
clone_size: few

cdr3_nt: TGCGCCAGCAGCACGGGACAGGATGATTCACCCCTCCACTTT
cdr3_aa: CASSTGQDDSPLHF
v_call: TRBV5-1
j_call: TRBJ1-6
d_call: TRBD1
clone_size: -

cdr3_nt: TGTGCCAGCAGTTCCGGGACAGGGGAAGTTTACAATGAGCAGTTCTTC
cdr3_aa: CASSSGTGEVYNEQFF
v_call: TRBV6-5
j_call: TRBJ2-1
d_call: TRBD1
clone_size: once

cdr3_nt: TGTGCCAGCAGCTTCGGACAGTACTACACAGATACGCAGTATTTT
cdr3_aa: CASSFGQYYTDTQYF
v_call: TRBV5-4
j_call: TRBJ2-3
d_call: -
clone_size: -

cdr3_nt: TGCAGCGTTGAAGTGGTCCCTACCTACGAGCAGTACTTC
cdr3_aa: CSVEVVPTYEQYF
v_call: TRBV29-1
j_call: TRBJ2-7
d_call: -
clone_size: few

cdr3_nt: TGTGCCAGCAGAAGCATCTACGAGCAGTACTTC
cdr3_aa: CASRSIYEQYF
v_call: TRBV6-1
j_call: TRBJ2-7
d_call: -
clone_size: -

cdr3_nt: TGTGCCAGCAGGGGACAGGTGGGGACTGAAGCTTTCTTT
cdr3_aa: CASRGQVGTEAFF
v_call: TRBV6-1
j_call: TRBJ1-1
d_call: TRBD1
clone_size: -

cdr3_nt: TGCGCCAGCAGCTTGGCCTCGGGAAGCCAAGAGACCCAGTACTTC
cdr3_aa: CASSLASGSQETQYF
v_call: TRBV5-1
j_call: TRBJ2-5
d_call: -
clone_size: -

cdr3_nt: TGTGCCAGCAGCTTCGGTGCCACAGATACGCAGTATTTT
cdr3_aa: CASSFGATDTQYF
v_call: TRBV7-2
j_call: TRBJ2-3
d_call: -
clone_size: -

cdr3_nt: TGTGCCAGCAGTGAACCCGGACAGGGGTTATACACCTTC
cdr3_aa: CASSEPGQGLYTF
v_call: TRBV6-5
j_call: TRBJ1-2
d_call: TRBD1
clone_size: few

cdr3_nt: TGCAGTGCTATAGGGAGCGCTGAAGCTTTCTTT
cdr3_aa: CSAIGSAEAFF
v_call: TRBV20-1
j_call: TRBJ1-1
d_call: -
clone_size: few

cdr3_nt: TGTGCCAGCATAAAGCGGGGGGGGCACCCTCAAGAGACCCAGTACTTC
cdr3_aa: CASIKRGGHPQETQYF
v_call: TRBV2
j_call: TRBJ2-5
d_call: TRBD2
clone_size: -

cdr3_nt: TGTGCCAGCAGCCCCTTAGGGACTAGCAGTCTCCAAGAGACCCAGTACTTC
cdr3_aa: CASSPLGTSSLQETQYF
v_call: TRBV7-7
j_call: TRBJ2-5
d_call: TRBD2
clone_size: -

cdr3_nt: TGTGCCAGCAGCCATTACGGAGGCCTCGTAAATGAGCAGTTCTTC
cdr3_aa: CASSHYGGLVNEQFF
v_call: TRBV7-2
j_call: TRBJ2-1
d_call: -
clone_size: few

cdr3_nt: TGTGCCAGCAGCCCCAGCGGGACTAGCGGCTACAATGAGCAGTTCTTC
cdr3_aa: CASSPSGTSGYNEQFF
v_call: TRBV7-7
j_call: TRBJ2-1
d_call: TRBD2
clone_size: few